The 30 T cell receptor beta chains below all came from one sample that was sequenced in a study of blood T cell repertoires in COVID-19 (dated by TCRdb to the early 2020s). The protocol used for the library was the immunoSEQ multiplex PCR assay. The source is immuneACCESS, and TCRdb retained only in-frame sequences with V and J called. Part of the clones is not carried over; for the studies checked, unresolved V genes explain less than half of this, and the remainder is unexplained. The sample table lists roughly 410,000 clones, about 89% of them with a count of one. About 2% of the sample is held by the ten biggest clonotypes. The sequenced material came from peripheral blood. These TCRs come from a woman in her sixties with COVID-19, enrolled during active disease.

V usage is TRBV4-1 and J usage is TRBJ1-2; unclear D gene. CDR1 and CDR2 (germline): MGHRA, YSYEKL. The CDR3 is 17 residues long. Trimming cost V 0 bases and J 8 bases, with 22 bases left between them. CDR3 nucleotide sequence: TGCGCCAGCAGCCAAGATACGAGGGAAGGTATACTATTCGGCTACACCTTC. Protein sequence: CASSQDTREGILFGYTF.

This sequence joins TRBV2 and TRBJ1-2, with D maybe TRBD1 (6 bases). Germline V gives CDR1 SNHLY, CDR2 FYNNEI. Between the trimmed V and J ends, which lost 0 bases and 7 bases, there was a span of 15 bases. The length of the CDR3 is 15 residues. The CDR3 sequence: CASSEALVGGRGYTF. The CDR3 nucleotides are TGTGCCAGCAGTGAAGCCCTAGTAGGGGGTCGTGGCTACACCTTC.

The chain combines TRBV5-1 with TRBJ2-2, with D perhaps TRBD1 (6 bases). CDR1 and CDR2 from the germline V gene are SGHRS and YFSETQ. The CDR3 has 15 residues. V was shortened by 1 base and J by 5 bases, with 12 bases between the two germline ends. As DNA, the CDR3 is TGCGCCAGCAGCTTGTTCGTGCAGGGGACCGGGGAGCTGTTTTTT. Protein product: CASSLFVQGTGELFF.

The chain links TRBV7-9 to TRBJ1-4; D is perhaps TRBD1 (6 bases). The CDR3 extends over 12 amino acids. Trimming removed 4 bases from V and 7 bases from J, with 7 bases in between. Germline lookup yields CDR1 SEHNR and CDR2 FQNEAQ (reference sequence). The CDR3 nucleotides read TGTGCCAGCAGCTACAGGGCTGAAAAACTGTTTTTT. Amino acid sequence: CASSYRAEKLFF.

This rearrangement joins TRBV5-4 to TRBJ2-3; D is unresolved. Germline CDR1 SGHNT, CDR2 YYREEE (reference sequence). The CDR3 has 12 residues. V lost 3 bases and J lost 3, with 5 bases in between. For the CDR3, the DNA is TGTGCCAGCAGCTCTCGGACAGATACGCAGTATTTT. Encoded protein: CASSSRTDTQYF.

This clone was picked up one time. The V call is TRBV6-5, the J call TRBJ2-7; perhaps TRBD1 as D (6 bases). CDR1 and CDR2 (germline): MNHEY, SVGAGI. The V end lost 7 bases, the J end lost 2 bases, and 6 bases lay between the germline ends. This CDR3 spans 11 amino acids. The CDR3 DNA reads TGTGCCAGCACAGGGGCCTACGAGCAGTACTTC. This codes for CASTGAYEQYF.

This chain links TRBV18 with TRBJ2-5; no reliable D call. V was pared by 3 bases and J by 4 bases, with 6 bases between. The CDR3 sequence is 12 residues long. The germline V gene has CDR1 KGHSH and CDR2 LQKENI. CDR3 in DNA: TGTGCCAGCTCACCTTCCATAGAGACCCAGTACTTC. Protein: CASSPSIETQYF.

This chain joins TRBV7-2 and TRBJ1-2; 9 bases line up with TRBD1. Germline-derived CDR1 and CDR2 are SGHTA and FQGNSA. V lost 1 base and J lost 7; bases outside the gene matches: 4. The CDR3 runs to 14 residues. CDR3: CASSLDRGQGGYTF. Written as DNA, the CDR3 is TGTGCCAGCAGCTTAGACAGGGGGCAAGGTGGCTACACCTTC.

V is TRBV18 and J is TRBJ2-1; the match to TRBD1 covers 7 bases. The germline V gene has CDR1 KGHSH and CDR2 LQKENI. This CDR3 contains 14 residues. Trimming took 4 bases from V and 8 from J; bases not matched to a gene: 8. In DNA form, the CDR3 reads TGTGCCAGCTCACTGAGCAAGGGGGCCGATGAGCAGTTCTTC. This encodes CASSLSKGADEQFF.

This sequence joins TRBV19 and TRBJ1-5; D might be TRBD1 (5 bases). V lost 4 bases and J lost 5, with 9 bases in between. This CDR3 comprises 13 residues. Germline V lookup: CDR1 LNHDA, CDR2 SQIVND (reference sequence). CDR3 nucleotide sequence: TGTGCCAGTAGTAAGCAGGGCCATCAGCCCCAGCATTTT. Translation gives CASSKQGHQPQHF.

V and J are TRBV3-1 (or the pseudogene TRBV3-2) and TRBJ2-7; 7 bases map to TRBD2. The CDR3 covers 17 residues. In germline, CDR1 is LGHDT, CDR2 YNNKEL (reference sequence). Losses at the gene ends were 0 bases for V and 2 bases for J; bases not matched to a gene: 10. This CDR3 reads CASSQDRGRDAAYEQYF. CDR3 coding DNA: TGTGCCAGCAGCCAAGACCGAGGGAGGGACGCAGCCTACGAGCAGTACTTC.

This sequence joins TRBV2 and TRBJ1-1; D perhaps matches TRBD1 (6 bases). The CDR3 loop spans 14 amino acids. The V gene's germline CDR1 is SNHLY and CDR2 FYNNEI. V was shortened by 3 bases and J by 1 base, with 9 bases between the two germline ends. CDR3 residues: CASSEGAPNTEAFF. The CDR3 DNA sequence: TGTGCCAGCAGTGAGGGGGCTCCGAACACTGAAGCTTTCTTT.

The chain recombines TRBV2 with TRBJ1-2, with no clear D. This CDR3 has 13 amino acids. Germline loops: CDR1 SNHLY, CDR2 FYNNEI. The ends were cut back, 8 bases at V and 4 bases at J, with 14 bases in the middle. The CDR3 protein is CASVLRGGYGYTF. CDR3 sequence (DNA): TGTGCCAGCGTCCTACGGGGAGGCTATGGCTACACCTTC.

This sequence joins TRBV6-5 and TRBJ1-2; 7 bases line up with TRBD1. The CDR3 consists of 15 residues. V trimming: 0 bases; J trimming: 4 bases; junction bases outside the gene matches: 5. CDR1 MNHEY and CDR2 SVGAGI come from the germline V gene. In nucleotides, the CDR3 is TGTGCCAGCAGTTACTCGACAGGGTCGCCCTATGGCTACACCTTC. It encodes CASSYSTGSPYGYTF.

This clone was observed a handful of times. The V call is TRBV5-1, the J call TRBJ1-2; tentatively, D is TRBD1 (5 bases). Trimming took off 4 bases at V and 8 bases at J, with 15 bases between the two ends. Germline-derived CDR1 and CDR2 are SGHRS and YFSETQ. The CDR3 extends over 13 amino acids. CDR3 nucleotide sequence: TGCGCCAGCAGCCCGACAGACCTCTGGGGCTACACCTTC. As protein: CASSPTDLWGYTF.

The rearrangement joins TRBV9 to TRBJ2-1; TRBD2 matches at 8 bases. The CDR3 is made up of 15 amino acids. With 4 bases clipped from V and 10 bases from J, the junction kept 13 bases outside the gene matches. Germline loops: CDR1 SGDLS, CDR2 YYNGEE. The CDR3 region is CASSPPTGLVGEQFF. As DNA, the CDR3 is TGTGCCAGCAGCCCACCTACGGGACTAGTTGGCGAGCAGTTCTTC.

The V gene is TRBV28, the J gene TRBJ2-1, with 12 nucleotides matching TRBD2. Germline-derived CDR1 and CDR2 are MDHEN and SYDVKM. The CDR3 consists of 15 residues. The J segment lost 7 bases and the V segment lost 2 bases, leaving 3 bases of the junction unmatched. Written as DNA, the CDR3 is TGTGCCAGCAGTTTACTAGCGGGGGGGCAGAATGAGCAGTTCTTC. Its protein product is CASSLLAGGQNEQFF. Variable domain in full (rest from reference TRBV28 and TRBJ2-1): DVKVTQSSRYLVKRTGEKVFLECVQDMDHENMFWYRQDPGLGLRLIYFSYDVKMKEKGDIPEGYSVSREKKERFSLILESASTNQTSMYLCASSLLAGGQNEQFFGPGTRLTVL.

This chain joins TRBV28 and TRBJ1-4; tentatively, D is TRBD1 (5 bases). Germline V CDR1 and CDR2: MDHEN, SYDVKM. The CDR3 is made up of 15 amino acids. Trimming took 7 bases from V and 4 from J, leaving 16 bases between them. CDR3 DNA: TGTGCCAGCATGCCCGGGAGGGGTGGTAATGAAAAACTGTTTTTT. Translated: CASMPGRGGNEKLFF.

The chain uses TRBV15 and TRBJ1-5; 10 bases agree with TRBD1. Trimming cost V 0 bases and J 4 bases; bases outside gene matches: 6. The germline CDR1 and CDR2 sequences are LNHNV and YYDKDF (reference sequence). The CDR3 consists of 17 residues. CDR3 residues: CATSRDLGQGSNQPQHF. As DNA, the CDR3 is TGTGCCACCAGCAGAGATCTGGGACAGGGGTCGAATCAGCCCCAGCATTTT. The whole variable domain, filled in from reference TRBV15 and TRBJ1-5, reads DAMVIQNPRYQVTQFGKPVTLSCSQTLNHNVMYWYQQKSSQAPKLLFHYYDKDFNNEADTPDNFQSRRPNTSFCFLDIRSPGLGDTAMYLCATSRDLGQGSNQPQHFGDGTRLSIL.

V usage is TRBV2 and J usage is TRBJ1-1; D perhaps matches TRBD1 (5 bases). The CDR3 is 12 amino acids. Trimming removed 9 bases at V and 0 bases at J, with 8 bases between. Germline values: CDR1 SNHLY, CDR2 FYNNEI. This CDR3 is CARGVMNTEAFF. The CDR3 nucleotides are TGTGCCAGAGGGGTTATGAACACTGAAGCTTTCTTT.

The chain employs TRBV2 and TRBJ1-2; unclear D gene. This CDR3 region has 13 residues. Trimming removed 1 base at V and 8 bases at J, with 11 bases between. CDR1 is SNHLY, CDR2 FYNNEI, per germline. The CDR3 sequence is CASSEGGPRGYTF. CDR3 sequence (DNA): TGTGCCAGCAGTGAAGGAGGGCCCAGGGGCTACACCTTC.

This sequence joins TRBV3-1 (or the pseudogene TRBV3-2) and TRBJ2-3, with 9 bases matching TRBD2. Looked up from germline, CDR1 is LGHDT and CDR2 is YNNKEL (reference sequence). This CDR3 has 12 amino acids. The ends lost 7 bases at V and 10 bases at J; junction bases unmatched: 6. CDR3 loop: CASMALAGPQYF. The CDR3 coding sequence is TGTGCCAGCATGGCGCTAGCGGGGCCGCAGTATTTT.

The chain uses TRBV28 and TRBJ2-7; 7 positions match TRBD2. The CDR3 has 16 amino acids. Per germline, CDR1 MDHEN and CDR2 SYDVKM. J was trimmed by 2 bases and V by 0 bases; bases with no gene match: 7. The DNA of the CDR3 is TGTGCCAGCAGTTTATGGGGTCGGGGGGACCCCTACGAGCAGTACTTC. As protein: CASSLWGRGDPYEQYF.

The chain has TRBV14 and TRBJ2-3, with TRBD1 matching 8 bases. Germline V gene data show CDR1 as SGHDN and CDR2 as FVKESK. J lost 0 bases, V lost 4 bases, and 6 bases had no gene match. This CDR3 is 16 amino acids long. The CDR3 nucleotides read TGTGCCAGCAGCCGAAGGACAGGGACTAGCACAGATACGCAGTATTTT. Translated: CASSRRTGTSTDTQYF.

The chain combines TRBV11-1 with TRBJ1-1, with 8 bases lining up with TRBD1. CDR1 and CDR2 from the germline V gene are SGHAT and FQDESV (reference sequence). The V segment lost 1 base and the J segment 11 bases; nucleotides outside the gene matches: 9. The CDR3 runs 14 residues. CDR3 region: CASSLVRRGRIAFF. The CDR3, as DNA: TGTGCCAGCAGCTTAGTCCGCAGGGGGCGAATCGCTTTCTTT.

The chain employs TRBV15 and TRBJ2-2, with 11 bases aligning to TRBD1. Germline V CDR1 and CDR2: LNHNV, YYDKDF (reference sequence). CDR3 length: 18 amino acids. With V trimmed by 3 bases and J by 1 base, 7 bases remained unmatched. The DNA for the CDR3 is TGTGCCACCAGCAGCCTTAGGACAGGGGGCTTGAACACCGGGGAGCTGTTTTTT. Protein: CATSSLRTGGLNTGELFF.

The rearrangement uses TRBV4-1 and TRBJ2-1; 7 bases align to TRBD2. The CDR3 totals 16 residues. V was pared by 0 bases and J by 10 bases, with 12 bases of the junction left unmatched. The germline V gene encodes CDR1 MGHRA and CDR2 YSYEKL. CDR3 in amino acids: CASSQEGGTTRGEQFF. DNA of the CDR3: TGCGCCAGCAGCCAAGAGGGCGGGACTACTCGCGGGGAGCAGTTCTTC.

CDR3 coding DNA: TGTGCCAGCAGCCAATCCTGGGTCGGAGGGCATAACCTGTTTTTT. Its protein is CASSQSWVGGHNLFF. The genes are TRBV16 and TRBJ1-4; no clear D gene. Germline V gene data show CDR1 as KGHSY and CDR2 as FQNENV. Trimming shortened V by 0 bases and J by 14 bases, and 19 bases separated the two germline ends. This CDR3 contains 15 residues.

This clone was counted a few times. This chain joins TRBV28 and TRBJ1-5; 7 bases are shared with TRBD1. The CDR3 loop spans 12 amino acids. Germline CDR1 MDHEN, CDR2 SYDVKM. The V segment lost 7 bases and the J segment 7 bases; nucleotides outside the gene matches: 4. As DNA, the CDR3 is TGTGCCAGCAAGACAGGGAGGCAGCCCCAGCATTTT. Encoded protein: CASKTGRQPQHF. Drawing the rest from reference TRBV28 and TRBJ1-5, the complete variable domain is DVKVTQSSRYLVKRTGEKVFLECVQDMDHENMFWYRQDPGLGLRLIYFSYDVKMKEKGDIPEGYSVSREKKERFSLILESASTNQTSMYLCASKTGRQPQHFGDGTRLSIL.

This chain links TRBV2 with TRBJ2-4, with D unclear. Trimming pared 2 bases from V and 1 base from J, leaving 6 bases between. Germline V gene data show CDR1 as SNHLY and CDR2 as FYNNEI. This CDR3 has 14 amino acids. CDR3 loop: CASSESLAKNIQYF. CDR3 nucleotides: TGTGCCAGCAGTGAATCTCTGGCCAAAAACATTCAGTACTTC.